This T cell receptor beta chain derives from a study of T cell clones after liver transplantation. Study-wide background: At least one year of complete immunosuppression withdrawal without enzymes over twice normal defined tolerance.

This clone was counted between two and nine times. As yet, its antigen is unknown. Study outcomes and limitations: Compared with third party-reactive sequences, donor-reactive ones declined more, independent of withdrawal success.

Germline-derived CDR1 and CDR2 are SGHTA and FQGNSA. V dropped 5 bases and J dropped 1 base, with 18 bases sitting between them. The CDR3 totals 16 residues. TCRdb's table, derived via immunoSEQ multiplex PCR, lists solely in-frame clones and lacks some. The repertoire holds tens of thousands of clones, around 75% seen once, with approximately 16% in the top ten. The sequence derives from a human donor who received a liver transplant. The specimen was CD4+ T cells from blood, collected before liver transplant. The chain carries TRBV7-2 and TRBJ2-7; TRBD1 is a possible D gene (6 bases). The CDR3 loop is CASSGGPQGWSYEQYF. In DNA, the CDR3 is TGTGCCAGCAGCGGCGGACCACAGGGATGGTCCTACGAGCAGTACTTC.